This is a list of T cell receptor beta chains from one sample in a study of cytomegalovirus exposure and HLA in healthy donors. Data came from immunoSEQ multiplex PCR; TCRdb stores just in-frame clones and leaves some out. This table has about 130,000 clones, approximately 92% appearing once. Sequences were obtained from PBMCs. The source is a woman aged 18-35 years in good health and CMV-seropositive. The CDR3 runs from the conserved cysteine through the conserved F or W. The order of the fields is clone size, V gene, J gene, D gene, CDR3 protein. A D gene is named only where the DNA matches it firmly. Not all rows give a size; the values are once, few, many and, for expanded clones, a class.

clone size: .; V gene: TRBV5-4; J gene: TRBJ2-7; D gene: .; CDR3 protein: CASSLVGGASSYEQYF
clone size: .; V gene: TRBV6-5; J gene: TRBJ2-1; D gene: TRBD1; CDR3 protein: CASGLPGGNEQFF
clone size: .; V gene: TRBV28; J gene: TRBJ1-6; D gene: TRBD1; CDR3 protein: CASGTANYNSPLHF
clone size: .; V gene: TRBV5-4; J gene: TRBJ2-1; D gene: .; CDR3 protein: CASSLVGSSYNEQFF
clone size: .; V gene: TRBV7-9; J gene: TRBJ2-7; D gene: .; CDR3 protein: CASSSKPRRNYEQYF
clone size: .; V gene: TRBV30; J gene: TRBJ1-1; D gene: TRBD1; CDR3 protein: CAWTDRGDTEAFF
clone size: once; V gene: TRBV20-1; J gene: TRBJ1-3; D gene: .; CDR3 protein: CSIIRGNTIYF
clone size: .; V gene: TRBV5-4; J gene: TRBJ1-1; D gene: TRBD1; CDR3 protein: CASTPLGGTGVEAFF
clone size: .; V gene: TRBV28; J gene: TRBJ2-1; D gene: TRBD2; CDR3 protein: CASSPVGGVSYNEQFF
clone size: once; V gene: TRBV29-1; J gene: TRBJ2-2; D gene: TRBD1; CDR3 protein: CSVLRDRGLNTGELFF
clone size: .; V gene: TRBV2; J gene: TRBJ1-1; D gene: .; CDR3 protein: CASSYRHSEAFF
clone size: .; V gene: TRBV6-5; J gene: TRBJ1-2; D gene: .; CDR3 protein: CASSYEGRRNTYTF
clone size: .; V gene: TRBV11-2; J gene: TRBJ2-7; D gene: .; CDR3 protein: CASSLESTGYYEQYF
clone size: .; V gene: TRBV19; J gene: TRBJ1-2; D gene: .; CDR3 protein: CASSRRESNYGYTF
clone size: .; V gene: TRBV5-1; J gene: TRBJ2-2; D gene: TRBD1; CDR3 protein: CATKTGTNTGELFF
clone size: .; V gene: TRBV7-9; J gene: TRBJ1-1; D gene: TRBD1; CDR3 protein: CASSTWGQGIAEAFF
clone size: once; V gene: TRBV2; J gene: TRBJ1-1; D gene: .; CDR3 protein: CASYLESNTEAFF
clone size: .; V gene: TRBV18; J gene: TRBJ2-5; D gene: TRBD2; CDR3 protein: CASSPPLATSGRQETQYF
clone size: .; V gene: TRBV5-1; J gene: TRBJ2-7; D gene: TRBD1; CDR3 protein: CASSLGPGGPYEQYF
clone size: .; V gene: TRBV6-5; J gene: TRBJ1-6; D gene: .; CDR3 protein: CATSPREINSPLHF